This TCR beta chain comes out of a study of blood T cell repertoires in COVID-19. Method: immunoSEQ multiplex PCR; TCRdb's copy keeps in-frame clones and lacks some. The sample contains approximately 260,000 clones, about 90% of which appear only once. Sample: PBMCs or T cells enriched from blood (not recorded which). The TCR originated in a woman aged 25 to 45 with acute COVID-19.

CDR3 coding DNA: TGTGCCAGCAGTGATTCCGGACAGTCAAATGAAAAACTGTTTTTT. Its translation is CASSDSGQSNEKLFF. V usage is TRBV2 and J usage is TRBJ1-4, with D possibly matching TRBD1 (6 bases). V was pared by 3 bases and J by 5 bases, with 13 bases between. The length of the CDR3 is 15 residues. Germline-derived CDR1 and CDR2 are SNHLY and FYNNEI.